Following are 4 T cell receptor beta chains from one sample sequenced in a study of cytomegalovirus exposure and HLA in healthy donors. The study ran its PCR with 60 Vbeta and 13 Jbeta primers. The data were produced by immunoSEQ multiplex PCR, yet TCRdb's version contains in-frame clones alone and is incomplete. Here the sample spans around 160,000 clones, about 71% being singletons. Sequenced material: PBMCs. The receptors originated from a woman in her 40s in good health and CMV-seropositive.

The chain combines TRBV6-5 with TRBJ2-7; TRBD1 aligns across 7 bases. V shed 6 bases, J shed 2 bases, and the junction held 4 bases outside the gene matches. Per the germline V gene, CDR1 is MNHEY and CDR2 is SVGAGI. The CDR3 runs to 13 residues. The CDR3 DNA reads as TGTGCCAGCAGGTTTCAGGGGGCCTACGAGCAGTACTTC. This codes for CASRFQGAYEQYF.

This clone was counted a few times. The CDR3 sequence: CASSPGRGVTEAFF. As DNA, the CDR3 is TGTGCCAGCAGCCCCGGCAGGGGGGTTACTGAAGCTTTCTTT. The rearrangement uses TRBV13 and TRBJ1-1, with 7 bases that match TRBD1. Per the germline V gene, CDR1 is PRHDT and CDR2 is FYEKMQ (reference sequence). The CDR3 covers 14 residues. Trimming took 5 bases from V and 5 from J; bases not matched to a gene: 8.

The CDR3 bases are TGTGCCAGCAGTGACTCGGGGGGGGCCGGCACAGATACGCAGTATTTT. The encoded protein is CASSDSGGAGTDTQYF. The V call is TRBV6-4, the J call TRBJ2-3; TRBD2 might be the D (7 bases). V was clipped by 0 bases and J by 1 base, with 11 bases between them. CDR1 is MRHNA and CDR2 is SNTAGT in the germline V gene. This CDR3 has 16 residues.

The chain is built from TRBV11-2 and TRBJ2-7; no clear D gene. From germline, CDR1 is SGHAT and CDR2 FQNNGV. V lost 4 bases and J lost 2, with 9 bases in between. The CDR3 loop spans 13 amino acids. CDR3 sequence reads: CASSSIGAYEQYF. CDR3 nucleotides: TGTGCCAGCAGCTCCATTGGAGCCTACGAGCAGTACTTC.